This T cell receptor beta chain appears in the sequencing data of a study of blood T cell repertoires in COVID-19. Study background: The analysed material was cDNA or gDNA that came from T cells, B-cell-depleted T cells, or PBMCs.

Repertoires were generated with immunoSEQ multiplex PCR, while TCRdb's copy carries only in-frame clones and drops some. The table lists fewer than 250,000 clones, 84% of them singletons. This CDR3 has 19 residues. J was trimmed by 2 bases and V by 1 base; bases with no gene match: 6. Germline CDR1 is SEHNR and CDR2 is FQNEAQ (reference sequence). Sequencing was done on a sample of peripheral blood. The sequence came from a woman of 80 years or more with COVID-19, enrolled during active disease. The rearrangement joins TRBV7-9 to TRBJ2-1, with 15 bases fitting TRBD2. This CDR3 is CASSLGGTSGGHAYNEQFF. The CDR3 DNA reads TGTGCCAGCAGCTTAGGAGGGACTAGCGGGGGGCACGCCTACAATGAGCAGTTCTTC.